This TCR beta chain derives from a study of PD-L1 blockade in urothelial cancer. Sequencing was performed with immunoSEQ multiplex PCR; in TCRdb, only in-frame clones are kept and a portion is missing. The table lists fewer than 55,000 clones, 82% of them singletons. This CDR3 is built from 11 residues. CDR1 DFQATT and CDR2 SNEGSKA come from the germline V gene (reference sequence). V lost 0 bases, J lost 8 bases, and 5 bases lay in between. Source: PBMCs, taken around atezolizumab (anti-PD-L1) treatment. V gene TRBV20-1 combines with J gene TRBJ2-1; D is unresolved. The receptor was isolated from an older man with urothelial cancer. CDR3 coding DNA: TGCAGTGCTAGAGAGCTAGATGAGCAGTTCTTC. Translating gives CSARELDEQFF.